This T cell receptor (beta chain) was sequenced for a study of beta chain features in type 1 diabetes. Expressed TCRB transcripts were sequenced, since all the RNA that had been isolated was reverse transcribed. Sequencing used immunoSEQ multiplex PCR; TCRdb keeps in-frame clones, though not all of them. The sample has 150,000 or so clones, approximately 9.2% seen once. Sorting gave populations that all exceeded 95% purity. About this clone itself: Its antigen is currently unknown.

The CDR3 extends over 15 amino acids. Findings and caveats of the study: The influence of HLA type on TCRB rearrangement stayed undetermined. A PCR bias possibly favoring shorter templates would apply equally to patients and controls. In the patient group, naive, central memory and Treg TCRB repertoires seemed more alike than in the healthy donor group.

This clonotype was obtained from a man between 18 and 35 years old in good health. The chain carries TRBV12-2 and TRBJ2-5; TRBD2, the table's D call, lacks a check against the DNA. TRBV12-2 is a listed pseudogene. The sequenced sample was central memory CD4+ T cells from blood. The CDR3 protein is CASRFEGGAEETQYF. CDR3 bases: TGTGCAAGTCGCTTCGAAGGGGGGGCTGAAGAGACCCAGTACTTC.